One and the same sample provided the 21 T cell receptor beta chains below, sequenced in a study of CD8+ T cells in alopecia areata. Investigators isolated RNA and reverse transcribed it into cDNA to act as the sequencing template. Profiling relied on immunoSEQ multiplex PCR, and the TCRdb table lists in-frame clones only, not all of them. The sample carries around 250,000 clones, less than 80% recorded once. The specimen comprised CD4+ T cells sorted from blood, sampled at week 0. The receptors shown here come from a human donor with alopecia areata.

V and J are TRBV5-1 and TRBJ2-6, with D unresolved. The germline V gene has CDR1 SGHRS and CDR2 YFSETQ. V lost 0 bases, J lost 0 bases, and 10 bases lay in between. The CDR3 loop spans 17 amino acids. CDR3 DNA sequence: TGCGCCAGCAGCTTGGGAGCAGGCCCCTCTGGGGCCAACGTCCTGACTTTC. It is translated as CASSLGAGPSGANVLTF.

V is TRBV11-2 and J is TRBJ1-2; TRBD1 is a possible D gene (5 bases). This CDR3 has 14 amino acids. Trimming pared 4 bases from V and 4 bases from J, leaving 13 bases between. Germline CDR1 is SGHAT and CDR2 is FQNNGV. The DNA of the CDR3 is TGTGCCAGCAGCTCCCCGGGACGTGTCTATGGCTACACCTTC. Its protein product is CASSSPGRVYGYTF. Variable domain in full (rest from reference TRBV11-2 and TRBJ1-2): EAGVAQSPRYKIIEKRQSVAFWCNPISGHATLYWYQQILGQGPKLLIQFQNNGVVDDSQLPKDRFSAERLKGVDSTLKIQPAKLEDSAVYLCASSSPGRVYGYTFGSGTRLTVV.

This chain connects TRBV30 to TRBJ1-1; D is uncertain. Trimming pared 0 bases from V and 7 bases from J, leaving 6 bases between. There are 11 residues in the CDR3. The V gene's germline CDR1 is GTSNPN and CDR2 SVGIG (reference sequence). CDR3 in amino acids: CAWSVRVEAFF. CDR3 in DNA: TGTGCCTGGAGTGTTCGGGTTGAAGCTTTCTTT. The full variable domain, its missing parts supplied by reference TRBV30 and TRBJ1-1, is SQTIHQWPATLVQPVGSPLSLECTVEGTSNPNLYWYRQAAGRGLQLLFYSVGIGQISSEVPQNLSASRPQDRQFILSSKKLLLSDSGFYLCAWSVRVEAFFGQGTRLTVV.

This chain links TRBV6-5 with TRBJ2-1; D unresolved. From germline, CDR1 is MNHEY and CDR2 SVGAGI. The CDR3 extends over 13 amino acids. Between the trimmed V and J ends, which lost 2 bases and 5 bases, there was a span of 7 bases. The DNA of the CDR3 is TGTGCCAGCAGTTACGGTGGCAACAATGAGCAGTTCTTC. The encoded protein is CASSYGGNNEQFF.

The V call is TRBV9, the J call TRBJ2-7; no clear D. V dropped 4 bases and J dropped 0 bases, with 11 bases sitting between them. This CDR3 comprises 14 residues. Germline V gives CDR1 SGDLS, CDR2 YYNGEE. The CDR3 is CASSPGPSSYEQYF. CDR3 in DNA: TGTGCCAGCAGCCCCGGGCCTAGCTCCTACGAGCAGTACTTC.

The V and J genes are TRBV11-2 and TRBJ1-6; no clear D gene. Trimming took 4 bases from V and 0 from J, leaving 4 bases between them. This CDR3 comprises 14 residues. CDR1 is SGHAT and CDR2 is FQNNGV in the germline V gene. The CDR3 nucleotides are TGTGCCAGCAGCTATAGCTCCTATAATTCACCCCTCCACTTT. Translating it yields CASSYSSYNSPLHF.

The V call is TRBV9, the J call TRBJ2-2; D is tentatively TRBD1 or TRBD2 (5 bases each). The CDR3 sequence is 15 residues long. V was pared by 3 bases and J by 5 bases, with 14 bases between. The germline V gene has CDR1 SGDLS and CDR2 YYNGEE. The CDR3 loop reads CASSAQGATTGELFF. The CDR3 DNA sequence: TGTGCCAGCAGCGCCCAGGGAGCCACGACCGGGGAGCTGTTTTTT.

V gene TRBV6-6 combines with J gene TRBJ2-5, with a possible D match to TRBD1 (6 bases). Trimming removed 4 bases at V and 2 bases at J, with 11 bases between. Germline loops: CDR1 MNHNY, CDR2 SVGAGI (reference sequence). There are 14 residues in the CDR3. CDR3 protein: CASSSTGSQETQYF. The CDR3 DNA reads as TGTGCCAGCAGTTCTACAGGGAGTCAAGAGACCCAGTACTTC.

V gene TRBV29-1 combines with J gene TRBJ2-5, with D hard to call. Germline V gene data show CDR1 as SQVTM and CDR2 as ANQGSEA. V lost 4 bases and J 0 bases, leaving 15 bases between the germline ends. This CDR3 is 15 amino acids long. The CDR3 DNA is TGCAGCGTTGTCCCACACTCACTGTACCAAGAGACCCAGTACTTC. It translates to CSVVPHSLYQETQYF.

This clone has a handful of counts. The chain is built from TRBV7-2 and TRBJ2-7; TRBD1 might be the D (6 bases). The CDR3 is 14 amino acids. Germline V CDR1 and CDR2: SGHTA, FQGNSA. Trimming removed 6 bases at V and 3 bases at J, with 15 bases between. DNA for the CDR3: TGTGCCAGCAGTTTACAGGGATTGGGCTACGAGCAGTACTTC. Its translation: CASSLQGLGYEQYF.

The V gene is TRBV30, the J gene TRBJ1-6, with 10 bases aligning to TRBD1. The CDR3 runs to 17 residues. The J segment lost 6 bases and the V segment lost 0 bases, leaving 8 bases of the junction unmatched. CDR1 is GTSNPN, CDR2 SVGIG, per germline (reference sequence). The chain's CDR3 is CAWSVFPRDRGNSPLHF. The DNA of the CDR3 is TGTGCCTGGAGTGTCTTTCCCCGGGACAGGGGTAATTCACCCCTCCACTTT.

This chain uses TRBV5-4 with TRBJ2-3, with D possibly TRBD2 on 5 matching bases. The V and J ends lost 4 bases and 1 base respectively, with 10 bases between them. CDR3 length equals 14 residues. Germline values: CDR1 SGHNT, CDR2 YYREEE (reference sequence). The CDR3 sequence is CASSESGRTDTQYF. The CDR3 DNA follows: TGTGCCAGCAGCGAAAGCGGACGCACAGATACGCAGTATTTT.

Only a few counts were recorded for this clone. CDR3 loop: CASSLGAGLAYNEQFF. CDR3 in DNA: TGTGCCAGCAGCTTGGGCGCAGGGTTGGCCTACAATGAGCAGTTCTTC. The chain links TRBV5-5 to TRBJ2-1, with D maybe TRBD1 (5 bases). Germline CDR1 SGHKS, CDR2 YYEKEE (reference sequence). This CDR3 is 16 amino acids long. The V and J ends lost 0 bases and 2 bases respectively, with 12 bases between them.

In this sample, this clone turned up a few times. The J gene is TRBJ2-1, the V gene TRBV7-2; D may correspond to TRBD1 or TRBD2 (6 bases each). Germline V gene sequence: CDR1 SGHTA, CDR2 FQGNSA. CDR3 length equals 15 residues. The V end lost 2 bases, the J end lost 5 bases, and 13 bases lay between the germline ends. The CDR3 here is CASSLRGGKDNEQFF. DNA for the CDR3: TGTGCCAGCAGCTTAAGAGGGGGGAAGGACAATGAGCAGTTCTTC.

The rearrangement uses TRBV30 and TRBJ2-2; possibly TRBD1 for D (6 bases). The CDR3 spans 13 residues. Between the trimmed V and J ends, which lost 2 bases and 7 bases, there was a span of 11 bases. Germline V CDR1 and CDR2: GTSNPN, SVGIG (reference sequence). CDR3 DNA sequence: TGTGCCTGGAGTTACAGGGATGGCGGGGAGCTGTTTTTT. It specifies CAWSYRDGGELFF.

The chain carries TRBV30 and TRBJ1-2; 10 bases are a match to TRBD1. After removal of 0 bases from V and 6 bases from J, the junction contained 7 bases not matched to a gene. The CDR3 sequence is 15 residues long. CDR1 GTSNPN and CDR2 SVGIG come from the germline V gene (reference sequence). CDR3 residues: CAWSVTRQGADGYTF. DNA for the CDR3: TGTGCCTGGAGTGTAACTAGACAGGGGGCGGATGGCTACACCTTC.

The rearrangement uses TRBV5-4 and TRBJ2-5; 9 nucleotides match TRBD1. V gave up 4 bases and J gave up 5 bases; unmatched junction bases: 6. Germline lookup yields CDR1 SGHNT and CDR2 YYREEE (reference sequence). This CDR3 spans 14 amino acids. The CDR3 nucleotides are TGTGCCAGCAGCGAGGCCGGGACAGGGGAGACCCAGTACTTC. Translating gives CASSEAGTGETQYF.

The gene calls are TRBV4-2 and TRBJ1-2, with D unclear. Trimming removed 0 bases at V and 6 bases at J, with 5 bases between. The CDR3 length is 12 residues. CDR1 is LGHNA and CDR2 is YNFKEQ in the germline V gene. CDR3 amino acids: CASSQDLHGYTF. The CDR3 DNA reads TGTGCCAGCAGCCAAGATTTGCATGGCTACACCTTC.

Only a few counts were recorded for this clone. The chain carries TRBV29-1 and TRBJ2-7, with D maybe TRBD1 (5 bases). The V and J ends lost 4 bases and 7 bases respectively, with 14 bases between them. This CDR3 spans 12 amino acids. Per germline, CDR1 SQVTM and CDR2 ANQGSEA. The CDR3 loop is CSVGKGSVEQYF. The CDR3 nucleotides are TGCAGCGTTGGTAAGGGGTCGGTGGAGCAGTACTTC.

This clone was counted a single time. The CDR3 loop is CASSEGNYGYTF. CDR3 nucleotide sequence: TGTGCCAGCAGCGAGGGAAACTATGGCTACACCTTC. This chain uses TRBV2 with TRBJ1-2; D uncertain. V was pared by 6 bases and J by 2 bases, with 7 bases between. The V gene's germline CDR1 is SNHLY and CDR2 FYNNEI. CDR3 length: 12 amino acids.

The V call is TRBV15, the J call TRBJ1-1; a weak D match, TRBD1 (5 bases). Germline V gene data show CDR1 as LNHNV and CDR2 as YYDKDF (reference sequence). The V end was cut by 0 bases, the J end by 2 bases, with 10 bases between. This CDR3 has 15 residues. The CDR3 nucleotides are TGTGCCACCAGCAGAGATCTACGGGGCAACACTGAAGCTTTCTTT. The encoded protein is CATSRDLRGNTEAFF. The full variable domain, rest sourced from reference TRBV15 and TRBJ1-1, is DAMVIQNPRYQVTQFGKPVTLSCSQTLNHNVMYWYQQKSSQAPKLLFHYYDKDFNNEADTPDNFQSRRPNTSFCFLDIRSPGLGDTAMYLCATSRDLRGNTEAFFGQGTRLTVV.